One sample yielded the 6 T cell receptor beta chains listed below, sequenced in a study of radiotherapy plus CTLA-4 blockade in lung cancer. Using immunoSEQ multiplex PCR, the repertoire was profiled, and TCRdb retains in-frame clones only, with some absent. The sample carries about 43,000 clones, about 70% recorded once. Sequences were derived from peripheral blood, sampled from a patient treated with radiotherapy plus ipilimumab. The receptors stem from a human donor with non-small cell lung cancer who had a partial response to radiotherapy plus ipilimumab.

The V gene is TRBV6-1, the J gene TRBJ2-3; TRBD2 agrees at 7 bases. CDR1 MNHNS and CDR2 SASEGT come from the germline V gene. The junction had 8 bases not matched to a gene; V was cut back by 6 bases and J by 5 bases. The CDR3 covers 14 residues. CDR3 amino acids: CASSPGLVVDTQYF. Here the CDR3 DNA reads TGTGCCAGCAGCCCCGGACTAGTGGTAGATACGCAGTATTTT.

This chain uses TRBV4-2 with TRBJ1-6, with D perhaps TRBD1 (5 bases). Trimming removed 3 bases from V and 0 bases from J, with 9 bases in between. This CDR3 has 16 residues. CDR1 and CDR2 from the germline V gene are LGHNA and YNFKEQ. CDR3 loop: CASSQGEGSYNSPLHF. DNA of the CDR3: TGTGCCAGCAGCCAGGGGGAGGGCTCCTATAATTCACCCCTCCACTTT.

The chain couples TRBV20-1 to TRBJ2-1; tentative D call: TRBD2 (5 bases). Trimming shortened V by 5 bases and J by 7 bases, and 9 bases separated the two germline ends. Germline assignment: CDR1 DFQATT and CDR2 SNEGSKA (reference sequence). This CDR3 region has 11 residues. In DNA, the CDR3 is TGCAGTGCTCCACTAGTAAATGAGCAGTTCTTC. This encodes CSAPLVNEQFF.

This clone was detected a few times. This rearrangement joins TRBV30 to TRBJ1-6; TRBD1 might be the D (5 bases). Germline CDR1 GTSNPN, CDR2 SVGIG (reference sequence). The CDR3 loop spans 12 amino acids. With 8 bases removed from V and 7 bases from J, the gap between germline ends came to 12 bases. CDR3 region: CARGEGNSPLHF. The CDR3 bases are TGTGCCCGTGGGGAGGGGAATTCACCCCTCCACTTT.

This clone has only a few counts. This chain joins TRBV5-8 and TRBJ1-5, with D hard to call. This CDR3 region has 13 residues. Trimming stripped 4 bases from V and 4 bases from J, with 9 bases between. Germline V lookup: CDR1 SGHTS, CDR2 YDEGEE. CDR3 bases: TGTGCCAGCAGCCCTGCGCGTAATCAGCCCCAGCATTTT. As protein: CASSPARNQPQHF.

The chain joins TRBV6-5 to TRBJ1-1; no clear D. V dropped 0 bases and J dropped 5 bases, with 13 bases sitting between them. This CDR3 is 15 amino acids long. The germline CDR1 and CDR2 sequences are MNHEY and SVGAGI. CDR3 sequence (DNA): TGTGCCAGCAGTTACTCGTCGGGTTCAGAGACTGAAGCTTTCTTT. It is translated as CASSYSSGSETEAFF.